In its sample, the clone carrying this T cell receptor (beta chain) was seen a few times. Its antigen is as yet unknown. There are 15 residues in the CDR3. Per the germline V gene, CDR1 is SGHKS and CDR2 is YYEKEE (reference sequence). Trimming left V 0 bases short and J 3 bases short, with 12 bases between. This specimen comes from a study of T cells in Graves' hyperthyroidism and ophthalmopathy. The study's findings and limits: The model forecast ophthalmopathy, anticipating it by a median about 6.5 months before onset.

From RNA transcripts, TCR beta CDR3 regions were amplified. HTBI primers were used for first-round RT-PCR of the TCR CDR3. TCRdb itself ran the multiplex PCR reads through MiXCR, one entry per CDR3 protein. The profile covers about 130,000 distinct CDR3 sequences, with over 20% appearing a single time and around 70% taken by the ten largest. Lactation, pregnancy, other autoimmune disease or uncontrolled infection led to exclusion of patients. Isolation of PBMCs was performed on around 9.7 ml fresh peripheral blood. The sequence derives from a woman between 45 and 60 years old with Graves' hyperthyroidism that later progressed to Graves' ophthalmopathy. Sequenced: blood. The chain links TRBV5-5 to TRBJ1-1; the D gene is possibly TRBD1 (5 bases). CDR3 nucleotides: TGTGCCAGCAGCTTGGATGTCCAGGGTTACACTGAAGCTTTCTTT. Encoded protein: CASSLDVQGYTEAFF.